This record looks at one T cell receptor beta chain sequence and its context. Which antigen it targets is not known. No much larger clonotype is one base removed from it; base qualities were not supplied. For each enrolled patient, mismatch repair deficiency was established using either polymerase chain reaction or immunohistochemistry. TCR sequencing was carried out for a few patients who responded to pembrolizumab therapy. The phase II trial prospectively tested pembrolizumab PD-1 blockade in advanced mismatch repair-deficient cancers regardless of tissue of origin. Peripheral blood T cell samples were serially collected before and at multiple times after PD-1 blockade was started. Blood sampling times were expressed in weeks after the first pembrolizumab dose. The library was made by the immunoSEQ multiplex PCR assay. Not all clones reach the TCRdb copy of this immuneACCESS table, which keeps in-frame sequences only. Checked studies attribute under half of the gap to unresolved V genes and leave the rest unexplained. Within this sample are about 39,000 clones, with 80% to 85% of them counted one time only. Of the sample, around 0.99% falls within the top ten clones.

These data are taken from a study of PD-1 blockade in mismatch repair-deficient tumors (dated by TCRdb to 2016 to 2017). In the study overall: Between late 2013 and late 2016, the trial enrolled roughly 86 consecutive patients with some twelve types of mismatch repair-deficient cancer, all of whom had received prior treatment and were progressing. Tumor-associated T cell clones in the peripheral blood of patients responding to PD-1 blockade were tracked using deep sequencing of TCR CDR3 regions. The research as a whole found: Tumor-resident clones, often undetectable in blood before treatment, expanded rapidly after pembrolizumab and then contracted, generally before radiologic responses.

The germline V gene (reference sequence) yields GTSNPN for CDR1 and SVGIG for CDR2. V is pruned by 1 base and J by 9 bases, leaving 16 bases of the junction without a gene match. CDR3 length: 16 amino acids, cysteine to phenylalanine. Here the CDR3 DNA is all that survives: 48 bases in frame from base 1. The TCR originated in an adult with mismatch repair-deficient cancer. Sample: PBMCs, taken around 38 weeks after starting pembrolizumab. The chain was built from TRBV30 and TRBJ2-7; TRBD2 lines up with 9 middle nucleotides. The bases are TGTGCCTGGAGTGCCCCCGGGACTGCGGGAGGGTTTGGGCAGTACTTC. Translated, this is CAWSAPGTAGGFGQYF.